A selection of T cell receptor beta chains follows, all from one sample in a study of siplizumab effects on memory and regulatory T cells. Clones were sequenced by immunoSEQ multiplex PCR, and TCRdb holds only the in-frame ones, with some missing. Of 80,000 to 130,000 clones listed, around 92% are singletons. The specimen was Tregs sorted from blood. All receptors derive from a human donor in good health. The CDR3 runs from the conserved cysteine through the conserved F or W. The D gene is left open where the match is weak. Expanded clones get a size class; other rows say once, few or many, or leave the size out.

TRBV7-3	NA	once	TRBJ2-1	CASSLNYAGNEQFF	TGTGCCAGCAGCTTAAATTATGCGGGAAATGAGCAGTTCTTC
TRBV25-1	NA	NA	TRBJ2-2	CASHSTGELFF	TGTGCCAGTCACAGCACCGGGGAGCTGTTTTTT
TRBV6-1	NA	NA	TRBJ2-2	CASKAEANTGELFF	TGTGCCAGCAAGGCGGAAGCGAACACCGGGGAGCTGTTTTTT
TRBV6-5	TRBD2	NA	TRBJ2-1	CASSYRPGLARSEQFF	TGTGCCAGCAGTTACCGGCCGGGACTAGCGAGGAGTGAGCAGTTCTTC
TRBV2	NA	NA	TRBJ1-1	CATLDGLNTEAFF	TGTGCCACCCTCGACGGGCTGAACACTGAAGCTTTCTTT
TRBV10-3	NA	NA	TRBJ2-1	CAIRGLDRNEQFF	TGTGCCATCAGAGGACTCGACCGCAATGAGCAGTTCTTC
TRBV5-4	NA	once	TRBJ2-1	CASSQALMNEQFF	TGTGCCAGCAGCCAGGCACTTATGAATGAGCAGTTCTTC
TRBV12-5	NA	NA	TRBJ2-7	CASGLPNDRLCYEQYF	TGTGCTAGTGGTCTCCCGAACGACAGGCTGTGCTACGAGCAGTACTTC
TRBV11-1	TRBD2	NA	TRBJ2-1	CASSLTSGSTEQFF	TGTGCCAGCAGCTTAACTAGCGGGAGCACTGAGCAGTTCTTC
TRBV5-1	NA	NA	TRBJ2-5	CASSLGGEQETQYF	TGCGCCAGCAGCTTGGGCGGGGAGCAAGAGACCCAGTACTTC
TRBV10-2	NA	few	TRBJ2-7	CATGTYEQYF	TGCGCCACCGGGACTTACGAGCAGTACTTC
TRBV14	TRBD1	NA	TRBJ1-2	CASSQGTGVWGYTF	TGTGCCAGCAGCCAAGGAACAGGGGTATGGGGCTACACCTTC
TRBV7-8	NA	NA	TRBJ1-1	CASSLSGVVTEAFF	TGTGCCAGCAGCCTTAGCGGGGTTGTAACTGAAGCTTTCTTT
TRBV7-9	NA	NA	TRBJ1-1	CASSWQGGTEAFF	TGTGCCAGCAGCTGGCAGGGAGGCACTGAAGCTTTCTTT
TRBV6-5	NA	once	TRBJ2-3	CASSLYGSRTDTQYF	TGTGCCAGCAGTCTTTACGGGAGCCGAACAGATACGCAGTATTTT
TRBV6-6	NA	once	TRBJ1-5	CASREPRNQPQHF	TGTGCCAGCAGAGAACCCCGCAATCAGCCCCAGCATTTT
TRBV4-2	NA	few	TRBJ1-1	CASSQDGTWSTEAFF	TGTGCCAGCAGCCAAGATGGAACTTGGTCCACTGAAGCTTTCTTT
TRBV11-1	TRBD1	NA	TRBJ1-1	CASNTDRANTEAFF	TGTGCCAGCAACACGGACAGGGCGAACACTGAAGCTTTCTTT
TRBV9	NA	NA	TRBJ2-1	CASSVVAGANEQFF	TGTGCCAGCAGCGTAGTGGCAGGGGCGAATGAGCAGTTCTTC
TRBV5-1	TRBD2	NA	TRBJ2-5	CASSSTSGRRETQYF	TGCGCCAGCAGCTCGACTAGCGGGAGGAGAGAGACCCAGTACTTC
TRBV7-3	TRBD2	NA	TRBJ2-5	CASSQLAWETQYF	TGTGCCAGCAGCCAACTAGCGTGGGAGACCCAGTACTTC
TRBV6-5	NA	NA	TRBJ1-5	CASSYSLGSNQPQHF	TGTGCCAGCAGTTACTCGTTAGGGTCCAATCAGCCCCAGCATTTT
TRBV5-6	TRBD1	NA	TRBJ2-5	CASSLDRGQTQYF	TGTGCCAGCAGCCTCGACAGGGGGCAGACCCAGTACTTC
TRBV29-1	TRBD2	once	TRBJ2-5	CSHTELAVRETQYF	TGCAGCCATACTGAGCTAGCGGTTAGGGAGACCCAGTACTTC
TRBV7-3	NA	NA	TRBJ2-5	CASSLGGSETQYF	TGTGCCAGCAGCTTAGGGGGTTCGGAGACCCAGTACTTC
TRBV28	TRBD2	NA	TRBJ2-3	CASLPPPGLAVDTQYF	TGTGCCAGCTTACCCCCTCCGGGACTAGCGGTGGATACGCAGTATTTT
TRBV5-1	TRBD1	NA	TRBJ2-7	CASRGTGTYEQHF	TGCGCCAGCAGGGGGACAGGTACCTACGAGCAGCACTTC
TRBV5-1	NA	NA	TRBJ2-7	CASRRTYEQYF	TGCGCCAGCAGACGCACCTACGAGCAGTACTTC
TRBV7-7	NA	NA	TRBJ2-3	CASSPGHPGDTQYF	TGTGCTAGCAGCCCAGGACACCCGGGGGATACGCAGTATTTT
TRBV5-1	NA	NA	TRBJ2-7	CASSSVGGAASWYF	TGCGCCAGCAGCTCAGTTGGGGGGGCGGCATCGTGGTACTTC
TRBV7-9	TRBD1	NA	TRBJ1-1	CASSSDRVLMNTEAFF	TGTGCCAGCAGCTCCGACAGGGTCCTTATGAACACTGAAGCTTTCTTT
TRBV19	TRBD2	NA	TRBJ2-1	CDIKRTSGNRDEQFF	TGTGACATAAAACGGACTAGCGGGAATAGGGATGAGCAGTTCTTC
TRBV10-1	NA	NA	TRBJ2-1	CASSELIVGNEQFF	TGCGCCAGCAGTGAGTTGATAGTTGGCAATGAGCAGTTCTTC
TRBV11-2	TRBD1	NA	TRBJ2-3	CASSPGGTQYF	TGTGCCAGCAGCCCAGGGGGAACGCAGTATTTT
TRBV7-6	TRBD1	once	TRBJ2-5	CASSSDRGSETQYF	TGTGCCAGCAGCTCAGACAGGGGCAGCGAGACCCAGTACTTC
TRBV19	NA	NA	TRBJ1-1	CASSTGPHMNTEAFF	TGTGCCAGTAGTACGGGTCCTCACATGAACACTGAAGCTTTCTTT
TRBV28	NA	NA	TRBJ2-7	CASSLSGYEQYF	TGTGCCAGCAGTTTATCAGGCTACGAGCAGTACTTC
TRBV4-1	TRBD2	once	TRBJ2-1	CASSRWLAEGYNEQFF	TGCGCCAGCAGCCGATGGCTAGCGGAGGGTTACAATGAGCAGTTCTTC
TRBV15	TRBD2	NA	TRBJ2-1	CATSWGLAGGFNEQFF	TGTGCCACCAGTTGGGGACTAGCGGGAGGGTTTAATGAGCAGTTCTTC
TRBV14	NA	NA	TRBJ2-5	CASSQVKWGSGETQYF	TGTGCCAGCAGCCAAGTTAAGTGGGGCTCTGGAGAGACCCAGTACTTC
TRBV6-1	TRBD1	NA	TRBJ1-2	CASSKTGEPNYGYTF	TGTGCCAGCAGTAAGACAGGGGAACCTAACTATGGCTACACCTTC
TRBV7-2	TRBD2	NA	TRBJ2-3	CASSLLAGLLFTDTQYF	TGTGCCAGCAGCTTGCTAGCGGGACTGCTTTTCACAGATACGCAGTATTTT
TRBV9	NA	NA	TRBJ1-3	CASSVGGISGNTIYF	TGTGCCAGCAGCGTAGGCGGTATCTCTGGAAACACCATATATTTT
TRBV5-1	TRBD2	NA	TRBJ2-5	CASSLAERLAGRETQYF	TGCGCCAGCAGCTTGGCCGAAAGGCTAGCGGGAAGAGAGACCCAGTACTTC
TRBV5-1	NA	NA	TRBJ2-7	CASSLGQSSYEQYF	TGCGCCAGCAGCTTGGGACAGAGCTCCTACGAGCAGTACTTC
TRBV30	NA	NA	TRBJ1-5	CAWGTAFNQPQHF	TGTGCCTGGGGTACAGCCTTCAATCAGCCCCAGCATTTT
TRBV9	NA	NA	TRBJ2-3	CASSVYGIGQTDTQYF	TGTGCCAGCAGCGTCTACGGTATTGGACAGACAGATACGCAGTATTTT
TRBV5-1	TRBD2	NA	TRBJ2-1	CASSGGGNNEQFF	TGCGCCAGCAGCGGCGGGGGGAACAATGAGCAGTTCTTC
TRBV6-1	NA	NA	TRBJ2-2	CASSPLREVTGELFF	TGTGCCAGCAGTCCTTTGCGGGAAGTCACCGGGGAGCTGTTTTTT
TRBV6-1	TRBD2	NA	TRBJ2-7	CASSDILAGARQYF	TGTGCCAGCAGTGACATTCTAGCGGGAGCTCGGCAGTACTTC
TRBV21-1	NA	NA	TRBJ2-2	CASGGRITGELFF	TGTGCCAGCGGGGGGAGGATCACCGGGGAGCTGTTTTTT
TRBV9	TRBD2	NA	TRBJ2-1	CASSPRLAGVMNEQFF	TGTGCCAGCAGCCCCCGTTTAGCGGGAGTTATGAATGAGCAGTTCTTC
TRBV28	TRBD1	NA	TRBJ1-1	CASSPGGAVTEAFF	TGTGCCAGCAGTCCAGGGGGCGCGGTGACTGAAGCTTTCTTT